These 5 T cell receptor beta chains were all obtained from the same sample, sequenced in a study of blood T cells in healthy people across ages. Sample-barcoded 5' priming and a J-beta primer mix drove a second PCR of roughly 6 to 12 cycles. TCRdb itself ran the 5' RACE reads through MiXCR, one entry per CDR3 protein. Seen here are 1.5 million to 2 million distinct CDR3 sequences, roughly 52% observed once, and the top ten hold approximately 2.1%. The source material was blood. Receptors were obtained from a woman in her thirties or forties in good health.

This clonotype occurred a few times. The rearrangement joins TRBV7-2 to TRBJ2-1, with 15 bases lining up with TRBD2. Trimming took 5 bases from V and 6 from J; bases not matched to a gene: 5. Germline V lookup: CDR1 SGHTA, CDR2 FQGNSA. CDR3 length equals 16 residues. CDR3 nucleotide sequence: TGTGCCAGCAGCCTCCGGACTAGCGGGGGGGCCAATGAGCAGTTCTTC. Translation: CASSLRTSGGANEQFF.

V is TRBV12-3 or TRBV12-4 and J is TRBJ2-4, with 9 bases that match TRBD1. The J call may be faulty, since TRBJ2-7 better matches the DNA end. This CDR3 contains 16 residues. The CDR3 DNA reads TGTGCCAGCGGAGACTCTGGGACAGGGTGGAATTTCGAGCAGTACTTC. It specifies CASGDSGTGWNFEQYF.

V usage is TRBV29-1 and J usage is TRBJ1-2; 8 bases map to TRBD1. CDR1 and CDR2 (germline): SQVTM, ANQGSEA. Unmatched junction bases numbered 6, after V lost 6 bases and J lost 6 bases. The CDR3 consists of 12 residues. In DNA form, the CDR3 reads TGCAGCGTCCAGGGGGCGCGGGATGGCTACACCTTC. Its protein is CSVQGARDGYTF.

This clonotype turned up a few times. This rearrangement joins TRBV4-2 to TRBJ1-2; D call uncertain. The V gene lost 0 bases and the J gene lost 2 bases, with 7 bases spanning the gap. The CDR3 sequence is 14 residues long. Germline V gene lookup returns CDR1 LGHNA and CDR2 YNFKEQ. CDR3 nucleotides: TGTGCCAGCAGCCAAGATTTGACCAACTATGGCTACACCTTC. Translation: CASSQDLTNYGYTF.

The count of this clonotype is one. CDR3: CASSLGLTLNTEAFF. The CDR3 region has the DNA TGTGCCAGCAGCTTAGGATTGACATTGAACACTGAAGCTTTCTTT. The V and J genes are TRBV7-2 and TRBJ1-1; D gene unclear. The CDR3 contains 15 residues. V gave up 1 base and J gave up 0 bases, with 9 bases separating them. Per the germline V gene, CDR1 is SGHTA and CDR2 is FQGNSA.